This T cell receptor beta chain stems from a study of post-analysis software for immune sequencing data. In the study overall: Progressive-relapsing, secondary progressive and relapsing-remitting multiple sclerosis were among the disease courses included.

Study results and caveats: Compared against controls, patients with multiple sclerosis displayed significantly lower normalized Chao1 diversity. Patients had higher frequencies than controls of about five TRBV segments, including TRBV5-6, TRBV5-1 and TRBV20-1. The F measure placed samples prepared in the same batch into strongly shared clusters.

TCR beta libraries were prepared from cDNA with unique molecular identifiers. The source material, roughly 0.9 to 11 million T cells, gave rise to roughly 0.5 million cDNA molecules. Using its own MiXCR run on the PCR reads, TCRdb lists one record per CDR3 protein. The repertoire holds approximately 570,000 distinct CDR3 sequences, with 44% as singletons. CDR1 MGHRA and CDR2 YSYEKL come from the germline V gene. The CDR3 sequence is 16 residues long. V was clipped by 2 bases and J by 1 base; unmatched bases: 3. Details on this clonotype: Its antigen is not known.

This TCR came from a girl under 18 with multiple sclerosis. The V and J genes are TRBV4-1 and TRBJ2-7, with 12 bases fitting TRBD2. The sample consisted of blood. The CDR3 sequence is CASSQRLAGDSYEQYF. The CDR3 DNA is TGCGCCAGCAGCCAAAGACTAGCGGGGGATTCCTACGAGCAGTACTTC.